This entry lists 5 T cell receptor beta chains sequenced from one sample in a study of T cells in Graves' hyperthyroidism and ophthalmopathy. Template material for amplifying TCR beta CDR3 regions consisted of RNA transcripts. The HTBI primer set was used in a first-round RT-PCR of the TCR CDR3. MiXCR, applied by TCRdb to the multiplex PCR reads, yields one record per CDR3 protein. This sample has about 270,000 distinct CDR3 sequences, with around 26% found just once. The sample comprised blood. Every receptor here comes from a woman aged 40 to 55 with Graves' ophthalmopathy.

Ten or more counts support this clonotype. The CDR3: CASGTAPTGGLVPEAFF. CDR3 nucleotides: TGTGCTAGTGGCACCGCACCGACAGGGGGTCTTGTCCCTGAAGCTTTCTTT. The gene calls are TRBV12-5 and TRBJ1-1; 9 bases are a match to TRBD1. With 6 bases clipped from V and 6 bases from J, the junction kept 17 bases outside the gene matches. Germline V gene sequence: CDR1 LGHNT, CDR2 FRNRAP. The CDR3 runs 17 residues.

This clonotype was detected many times. V gene TRBV11-2 combines with J gene TRBJ2-5; D might be TRBD2 (6 bases). V shed 4 bases and J shed 4 bases, with 13 bases lying between them. Germline CDR1 is SGHAT and CDR2 is FQNNGV. The CDR3 is 14 amino acids. The CDR3 coding sequence is TGTGCCAGCAGCTCGGGCGGGACCCCAGAGACCCAGTACTTC. It is translated as CASSSGGTPETQYF.

The V and J genes are TRBV15 and TRBJ1-1; TRBD1 might be the D (6 bases). This CDR3 comprises 14 residues. Trimming shortened V by 4 bases and J by 3 bases, and 12 bases separated the two germline ends. Germline V CDR1 and CDR2: LNHNV, YYDKDF (reference sequence). The CDR3 loop is CATSIPGADTEAFF. The DNA of the CDR3 is TGTGCCACCAGCATACCGGGGGCAGACACTGAAGCTTTCTTT. The full variable domain, in which reference TRBV15 and TRBJ1-1 provide the parts outside the CDR3, is DAMVIQNPRYQVTQFGKPVTLSCSQTLNHNVMYWYQQKSSQAPKLLFHYYDKDFNNEADTPDNFQSRRPNTSFCFLDIRSPGLGDTAMYLCATSIPGADTEAFFGQGTRLTVV.

This clonotype was recorded many times. The junction differs from germline at one of its ends, possibly a read error. The chain uses TRBV6-1 and TRBJ2-7, with D maybe TRBD1 (5 bases). CDR1 and CDR2 from the germline V gene are MNHNS and SASEGT. The CDR3 totals 15 residues. CDR3 region: CASTVGLASSYERYF. Here the CDR3 DNA reads TGTGCCAGCACCGTGGGGCTGGCCAGCTCCTACGAGCGGTACTTC.

The chain recombines TRBV6-2 or TRBV6-3 with TRBJ1-5; D call uncertain. The V gene lost 3 bases and the J gene lost 1 base, with 19 bases spanning the gap. Germline V gene sequence: CDR1 MNHEY, CDR2 SVGEGT. This CDR3 is built from 18 residues. In nucleotides, the CDR3 is TGTGCCAGCAGTTATCCACCACCGGGGTCTGAGAGCAATCAGCCCCAGCATTTT. Translating gives CASSYPPPGSESNQPQHF.